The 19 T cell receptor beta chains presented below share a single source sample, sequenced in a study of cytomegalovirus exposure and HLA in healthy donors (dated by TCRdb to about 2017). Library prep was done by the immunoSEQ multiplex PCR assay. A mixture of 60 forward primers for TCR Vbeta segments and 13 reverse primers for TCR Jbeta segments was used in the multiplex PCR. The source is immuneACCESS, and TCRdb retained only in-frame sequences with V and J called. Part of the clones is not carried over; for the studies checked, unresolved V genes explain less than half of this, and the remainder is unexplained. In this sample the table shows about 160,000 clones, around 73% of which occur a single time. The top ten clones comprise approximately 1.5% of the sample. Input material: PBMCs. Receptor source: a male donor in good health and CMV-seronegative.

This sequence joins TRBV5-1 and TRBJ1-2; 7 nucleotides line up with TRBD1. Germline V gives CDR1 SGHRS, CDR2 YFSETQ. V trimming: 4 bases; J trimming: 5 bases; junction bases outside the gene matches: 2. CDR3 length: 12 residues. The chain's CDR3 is CASSTGEYGYTF. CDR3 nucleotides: TGCGCCAGCAGCACAGGGGAGTATGGCTACACCTTC.

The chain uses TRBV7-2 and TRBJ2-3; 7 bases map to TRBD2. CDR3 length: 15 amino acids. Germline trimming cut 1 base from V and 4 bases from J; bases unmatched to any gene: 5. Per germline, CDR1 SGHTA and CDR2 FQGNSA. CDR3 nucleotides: TGTGCCAGCAGCTTAGGCGGGAGTCTGTCAGATACGCAGTATTTT. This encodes CASSLGGSLSDTQYF.

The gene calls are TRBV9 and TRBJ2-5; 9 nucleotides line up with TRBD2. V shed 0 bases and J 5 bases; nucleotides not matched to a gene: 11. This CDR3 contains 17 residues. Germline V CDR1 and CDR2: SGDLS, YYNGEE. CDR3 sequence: CASSVGLAGRGGETQYF. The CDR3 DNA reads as TGTGCCAGCAGCGTAGGGCTAGCGGGACGAGGTGGGGAGACCCAGTACTTC. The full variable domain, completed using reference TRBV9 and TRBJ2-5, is DSGVTQTPKHLITATGQRVTLRCSPRSGDLSVYWYQQSLDQGLQFLIQYYNGEERAKGNILERFSAQQFPDLHSELNLSSLELGDSALYFCASSVGLAGRGGETQYFGPGTRLLVL.

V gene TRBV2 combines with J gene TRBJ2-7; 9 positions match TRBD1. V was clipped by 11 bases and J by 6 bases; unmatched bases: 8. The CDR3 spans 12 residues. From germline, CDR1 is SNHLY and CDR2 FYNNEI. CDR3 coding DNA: TGTGCCGGTAAAACGGACAGGGGCGAGCAGTACTTC. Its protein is CAGKTDRGEQYF.

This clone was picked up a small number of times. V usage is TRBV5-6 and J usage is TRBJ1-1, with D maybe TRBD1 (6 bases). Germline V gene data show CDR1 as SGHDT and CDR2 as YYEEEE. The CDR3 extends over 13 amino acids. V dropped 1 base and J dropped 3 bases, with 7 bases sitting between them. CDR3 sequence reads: CASSLSGDTEAFF. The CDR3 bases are TGTGCCAGCAGCTTGTCAGGGGACACTGAAGCTTTCTTT.

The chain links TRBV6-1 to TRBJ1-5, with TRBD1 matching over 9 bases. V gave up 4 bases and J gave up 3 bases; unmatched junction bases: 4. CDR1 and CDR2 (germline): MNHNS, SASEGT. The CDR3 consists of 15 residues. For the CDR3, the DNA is TGTGCCAGCAGTGGGGGACAGGGATTCAATCAGCCCCAGCATTTT. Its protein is CASSGGQGFNQPQHF.

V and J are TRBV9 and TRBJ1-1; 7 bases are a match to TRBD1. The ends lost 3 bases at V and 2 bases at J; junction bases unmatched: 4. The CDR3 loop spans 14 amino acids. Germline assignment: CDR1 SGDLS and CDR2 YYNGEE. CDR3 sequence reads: CASSARQGNTEAFF. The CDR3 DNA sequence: TGTGCCAGCAGCGCCAGACAGGGAAACACTGAAGCTTTCTTT.

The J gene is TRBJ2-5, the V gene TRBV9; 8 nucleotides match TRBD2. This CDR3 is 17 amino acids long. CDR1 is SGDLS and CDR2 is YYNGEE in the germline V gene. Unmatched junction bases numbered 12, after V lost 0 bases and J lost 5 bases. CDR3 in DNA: TGTGCCAGCAGCGTAGCTCCAGCGGGAGCGCGGGGGGAGACCCAGTACTTC. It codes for CASSVAPAGARGETQYF.

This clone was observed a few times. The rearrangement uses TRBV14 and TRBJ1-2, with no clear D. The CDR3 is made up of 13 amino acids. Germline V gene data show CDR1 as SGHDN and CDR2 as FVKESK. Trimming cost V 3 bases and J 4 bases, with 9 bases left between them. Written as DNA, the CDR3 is TGTGCCAGCAGCCAGGGCAGTTTCTATGGCTACACCTTC. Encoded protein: CASSQGSFYGYTF.

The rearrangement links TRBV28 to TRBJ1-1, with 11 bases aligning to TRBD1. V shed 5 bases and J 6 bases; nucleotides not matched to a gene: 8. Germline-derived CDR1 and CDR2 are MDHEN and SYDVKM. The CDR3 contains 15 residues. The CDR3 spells CASSPGTGGVPEAFF. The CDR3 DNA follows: TGTGCCAGCAGTCCCGGGACAGGGGGGGTCCCTGAAGCTTTCTTT.

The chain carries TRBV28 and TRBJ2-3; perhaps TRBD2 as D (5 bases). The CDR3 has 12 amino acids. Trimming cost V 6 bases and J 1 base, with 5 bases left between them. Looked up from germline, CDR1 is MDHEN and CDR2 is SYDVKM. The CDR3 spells CASSGGTDTQYF. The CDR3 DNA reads TGTGCCAGCAGCGGGGGCACAGATACGCAGTATTTT.

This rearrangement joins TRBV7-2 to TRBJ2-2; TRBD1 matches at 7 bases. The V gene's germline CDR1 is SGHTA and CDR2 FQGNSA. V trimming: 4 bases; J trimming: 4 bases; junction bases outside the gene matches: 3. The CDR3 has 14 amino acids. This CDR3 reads CASSSGTATGELFF. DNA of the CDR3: TGTGCCAGCAGCTCCGGGACAGCCACCGGGGAGCTGTTTTTT.

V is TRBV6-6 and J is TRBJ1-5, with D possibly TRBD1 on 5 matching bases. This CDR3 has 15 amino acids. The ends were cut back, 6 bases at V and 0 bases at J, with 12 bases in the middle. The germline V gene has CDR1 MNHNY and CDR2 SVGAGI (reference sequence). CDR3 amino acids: CASRRDRNSNQPQHF. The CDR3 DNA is TGTGCCAGCAGGCGCGACAGAAATAGCAATCAGCCCCAGCATTTT.

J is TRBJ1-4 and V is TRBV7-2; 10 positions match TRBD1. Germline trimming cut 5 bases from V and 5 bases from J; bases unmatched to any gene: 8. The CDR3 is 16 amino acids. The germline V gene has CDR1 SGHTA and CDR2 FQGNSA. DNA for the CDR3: TGTGCCAGCAGCATGGGACAGGGGAGGGGAAATGAAAAACTGTTTTTT. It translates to CASSMGQGRGNEKLFF.

The CDR3 here is CASSTTEVNTEAFF. CDR3 nucleotide sequence: TGTGCCAGCAGCACGACAGAAGTGAACACTGAAGCTTTCTTT. This chain joins TRBV9 and TRBJ1-1; tentative D call: TRBD1 (5 bases). Germline CDR1 and CDR2: SGDLS and YYNGEE. There are 14 residues in the CDR3. The V end was cut by 4 bases, the J end by 0 bases, with 10 bases between.

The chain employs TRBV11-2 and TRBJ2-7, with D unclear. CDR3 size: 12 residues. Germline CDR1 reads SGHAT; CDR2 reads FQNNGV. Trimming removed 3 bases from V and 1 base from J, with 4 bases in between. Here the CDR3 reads CASSFGSYEQYF. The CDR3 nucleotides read TGTGCCAGCAGCTTCGGGTCCTACGAGCAGTACTTC.

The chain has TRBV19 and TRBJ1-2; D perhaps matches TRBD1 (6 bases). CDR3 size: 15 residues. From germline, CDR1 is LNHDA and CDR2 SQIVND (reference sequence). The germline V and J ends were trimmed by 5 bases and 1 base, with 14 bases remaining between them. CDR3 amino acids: CASSPMDRLNYGYTF. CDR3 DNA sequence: TGTGCCAGTAGTCCTATGGACAGACTTAACTATGGCTACACCTTC. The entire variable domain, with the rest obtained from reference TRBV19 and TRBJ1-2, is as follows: DGGITQSPKYLFRKEGQNVTLSCEQNLNHDAMYWYRQDPGQGLRLIYYSQIVNDFQKGDIAEGYSVSREKKESFPLTVTSAQKNPTAFYLCASSPMDRLNYGYTFGSGTRLTVV.

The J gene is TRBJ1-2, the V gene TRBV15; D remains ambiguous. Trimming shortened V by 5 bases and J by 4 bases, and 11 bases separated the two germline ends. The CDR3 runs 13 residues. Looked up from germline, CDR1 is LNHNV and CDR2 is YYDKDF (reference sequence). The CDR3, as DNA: TGTGCCACCAGCCCTGGGCAACCCTATGGCTACACCTTC. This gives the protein CATSPGQPYGYTF.

The CDR3 DNA sequence: TGTGCCAGCAGTTACCCAGGGAGGTACGAGCAGTACTTC. Residues: CASSYPGRYEQYF. This chain links TRBV6-6 with TRBJ2-7; a weak D match, TRBD2 (6 bases). The germline V gene has CDR1 MNHNY and CDR2 SVGAGI (reference sequence). CDR3 length: 13 residues. V dropped 2 bases and J dropped 4 bases, with 9 bases sitting between them.